The present entry profiles one T cell receptor beta chain with its context. This entry belongs to a study of blood T cell repertoires in COVID-19. In the study overall: Acute and convalescent COVID-19 samples came from the United States, Italy and Spain. Sources were T cells, B-cell-depleted T cells, or PBMCs; the material itself was cDNA or gDNA.

Trimming took off 5 bases at V and 4 bases at J, with 9 bases between the two ends. The CDR3 is made up of 12 amino acids. CDR1 and CDR2 (germline): SGHRS, YFSETQ. The table came from immunoSEQ multiplex PCR; TCRdb's copy has only in-frame clones and leaves some out. Of roughly 200,000 clones in the sample, approximately 85% were seen once. Sequencing input: peripheral blood. This TCR came from a man between 60 and 75 years old with acute or convalescent COVID-19. The chain combines TRBV5-1 with TRBJ2-5, with a tentative D call TRBD2 (5 bases). The CDR3 loop is CASRWERETQYF. CDR3 DNA: TGCGCCAGCAGGTGGGAGAGAGAGACCCAGTACTTC. The full variable domain, in which reference TRBV5-1 and TRBJ2-5 provide the parts outside the CDR3, is KAGVTQTPRYLIKTRGQQVTLSCSPISGHRSVSWYQQTPGQGLQFLFEYFSETQRNKGNFPGRFSGRQFSNSRSEMNVSTLELGDSALYLCASRWERETQYFGPGTRLLVL.